A single sample gave rise to the 7 T cell receptor beta chains below, sequenced in a study of cytomegalovirus exposure and HLA in healthy donors. The PCR made use of 60 Vbeta and 13 Jbeta primers. Repertoires were generated with immunoSEQ multiplex PCR, while TCRdb's copy carries only in-frame clones and drops some. The repertoire has about 92,000 clones, about 67% of them found once; the top ten carry approximately 15%. Sequenced material: PBMCs. These receptors all come from a woman aged 18-29 years in good health and CMV-seropositive.

The chain uses TRBV11-2 and TRBJ2-3; maybe TRBD1 (6 bases). Germline CDR1 reads SGHAT; CDR2 reads FQNNGV. This CDR3 has 16 amino acids. V shed 1 base and J shed 3 bases, with 14 bases lying between them. The DNA for the CDR3 is TGTGCCAGCAGCTTAGGTCAGGGGATTAAAACAGATACGCAGTATTTT. Translation gives CASSLGQGIKTDTQYF. Full variable domain (outside the CDR3, taken from reference TRBV11-2 and TRBJ2-3): EAGVAQSPRYKIIEKRQSVAFWCNPISGHATLYWYQQILGQGPKLLIQFQNNGVVDDSQLPKDRFSAERLKGVDSTLKIQPAKLEDSAVYLCASSLGQGIKTDTQYFGPGTRLTVL.

The chain combines TRBV9 with TRBJ2-6; perhaps TRBD1 as D (5 bases). Germline CDR1 and CDR2: SGDLS and YYNGEE. Trimming cost V 4 bases and J 5 bases, with 7 bases left between them. The CDR3 runs 13 residues. The CDR3 bases are TGTGCCAGCAGCCAGGACAGGGCCAACGTCCTGACTTTC. Its translation: CASSQDRANVLTF.

The rearrangement uses TRBV4-3 and TRBJ2-1; TRBD2 matches 12 bases. The V and J ends lost 4 bases and 4 bases, in that order; junction bases with no gene match: 5. Germline V gives CDR1 LGHNA, CDR2 YSLEER. The CDR3 consists of 16 residues. The CDR3 reads CASSPSSGGGYNEQFF. DNA of the CDR3: TGCGCCAGCAGCCCCTCTAGCGGGGGGGGGTACAATGAGCAGTTCTTC.

The V and J genes are TRBV13 and TRBJ2-7; 12 bases are a match to TRBD2. The CDR3 is made up of 17 amino acids. Trimming removed 2 bases from V and 6 bases from J; junction bases left unmatched: 11. Germline CDR1 reads PRHDT; CDR2 reads FYEKMQ (reference sequence). The CDR3 spells CASSLPLLAGGRGEQYF. In DNA form, the CDR3 reads TGTGCCAGCAGCTTACCACTACTAGCGGGAGGAAGGGGCGAGCAGTACTTC.

This clone turned up a few times. The CDR3: CASSLGQDLRTDTQYF. The CDR3 coding sequence is TGTGCCAGCAGCTTGGGACAGGACCTTCGCACAGATACGCAGTATTTT. V is TRBV5-6 and J is TRBJ2-3; weak D call: TRBD1 (6 bases). Between the trimmed V and J ends, which lost 0 bases and 1 base, there was a span of 12 bases. The CDR3 loop spans 16 amino acids. The V gene's germline CDR1 is SGHDT and CDR2 YYEEEE.

The DNA of the CDR3 is TGTGCCAGCAGTTTATTCGGGGTAGGCGGCTACACCTTC. Its translation is CASSLFGVGGYTF. The V and J genes are TRBV28 and TRBJ1-2; D is uncertain. V was clipped by 1 base and J by 8 bases, with 11 bases between them. The CDR3 is made up of 13 amino acids. The germline V gene has CDR1 MDHEN and CDR2 SYDVKM.

This chain uses TRBV7-2 with TRBJ1-1, with 10 bases fitting TRBD1. Looked up from germline, CDR1 is SGHTA and CDR2 is FQGNSA. After removal of 7 bases from V and 5 bases from J, the junction contained 10 bases not matched to a gene. The CDR3 is 15 amino acids. The CDR3: CASTLPRTGGTEAFF. In nucleotides, the CDR3 is TGTGCCAGCACCCTACCGCGGACAGGGGGGACTGAAGCTTTCTTT.